This TCR beta chain was sequenced for a study of T cell changes during pregnancy in multiple sclerosis. Sequencing was performed with immunoSEQ multiplex PCR; in TCRdb, only in-frame clones are kept and a portion is missing. The table has tens of thousands of clones, roughly 91% seen once; the top ten hold roughly 0.94%. Germline V gives CDR1 SEHNR, CDR2 FQNEAQ (reference sequence). The CDR3 length is 15 residues. V lost 6 bases, J lost 0 bases, and 2 bases stayed unmatched. Sequencing was performed on peripheral blood, taken in the first trimester of pregnancy. This sequence joins TRBV7-9 and TRBJ2-6, with 7 bases fitting TRBD1. This clonotype was obtained from a female donor with multiple sclerosis, enrolled in a pregnancy study. CDR3 coding DNA: TGTGCCAGCAGTGAGGGGGCCTCTGGGGCCAACGTCCTGACTTTC. Translation: CASSEGASGANVLTF.